The clone carrying this TCR beta chain showed up just once. The target antigen is unknown. Data came from immunoSEQ multiplex PCR; TCRdb stores just in-frame clones and leaves some out. The sample lists some 38,000 clones, around 89% occurring once. These data belong to a study of OX40 agonist ivuxolimab in advanced cancers. Study overall: Three patients responded partially, comprising one with hepatocellular carcinoma and two with cutaneous melanoma. Study-wide points: By week 6 at 0.1 to 3.0 mg/kg, blood CD4+ and CD8+ T cells had expanded clonally. More expanded clones were found, on average, in CD8+ than in CD4+ T cells.

The germline V gene encodes CDR1 MNHNY and CDR2 SVGAGI (reference sequence). The CDR3 covers 12 residues. V dropped 4 bases and J dropped 6; count of bases not matched to a gene: 1. A history of autoimmune disease or systemic immunosuppression excluded patients. The receptor was isolated from an adult with an advanced solid tumor such as melanoma, head and neck, liver or kidney cancer. The chain carries TRBV6-6 and TRBJ2-3; TRBD1 matches 7 bases. Sequenced here: CD4+ or CD8+ T cells sorted from blood, sampled in a trial of the OX40 agonist ivuxolimab. CDR3 protein: CASSWGQDTQYF. The CDR3 DNA is TGTGCCAGCAGTTGGGGACAGGATACGCAGTATTTT.